These 20 T cell receptor beta chains originate from one sample sequenced in a study of blood T cell dynamics during melanoma immunotherapy. TCRdb keeps only in-frame clones here, not all; method: immunoSEQ multiplex PCR. The sample lists several hundred clones, approximately 89% seen once, with roughly 9.4% in the top ten. Time point indicated: pre-treatment baseline. Sequences were derived from cell-free DNA from blood, sampled from a patient treated with checkpoint blockade. These receptor sequences come from a human donor with melanoma.

The rearrangement uses TRBV27 and TRBJ2-7; 7 nucleotides agree with TRBD1. V lost 4 bases, J lost 4 bases, and 13 bases stayed unmatched. The CDR3 is made up of 16 amino acids. Germline V CDR1 and CDR2: MNHEY, SMNVEV (reference sequence). DNA of the CDR3: TGTGCCAGCAGTTCACGCCGGGACAGCCTTACATACGAGCAGTACTTC. Its protein is CASSSRRDSLTYEQYF.

The chain carries TRBV28 and TRBJ2-3; the D is unclear. The CDR3 loop spans 16 amino acids. V was pared by 2 bases and J by 1 base, with 13 bases between. Germline V gene lookup returns CDR1 MDHEN and CDR2 SYDVKM. The CDR3 loop reads CASSLVGRSRTDTQYF. The DNA for the CDR3 is TGTGCCAGCAGTTTAGTTGGCCGGAGCCGCACAGATACGCAGTATTTT.

The chain employs TRBV13 and TRBJ2-2; 10 nucleotides agree with TRBD2. V lost 7 bases, J lost 5 bases, and 7 bases stayed unmatched. CDR1 and CDR2 (germline): PRHDT, FYEKMQ (reference sequence). The CDR3 consists of 15 residues. The CDR3 sequence: CASTEAGGSTGELFF. The CDR3 coding sequence is TGTGCCAGCACTGAAGCGGGGGGGTCAACCGGGGAGCTGTTTTTT.

The chain couples TRBV6-1 to TRBJ2-1; TRBD2 matches 7 bases. Per germline, CDR1 MNHNS and CDR2 SASEGT. This CDR3 has 16 amino acids. Germline trimming cut 1 base from V and 8 bases from J; bases unmatched to any gene: 11. CDR3 loop: CASSEVASGGRDEQFF. CDR3 nucleotide sequence: TGTGCCAGCAGTGAAGTCGCTAGCGGAGGACGGGATGAGCAGTTCTTC.

The chain employs TRBV5-4 and TRBJ2-7; possible D gene TRBD2, 6 bases. Trimming cost V 7 bases and J 0 bases, with 14 bases left between them. The CDR3 spans 14 residues. The germline V gene has CDR1 SGHNT and CDR2 YYREEE (reference sequence). CDR3 in DNA: TGTGCCAGCGGGCGTGGGGGGTCCTCCTACGAGCAGTACTTC. It specifies CASGRGGSSYEQYF.

The rearrangement joins TRBV6-1 to TRBJ1-2, with TRBD1 matching over 9 bases. J lost 8 bases, V lost 8 bases, and 9 bases had no gene match. CDR1 and CDR2 from the germline V gene are MNHNS and SASEGT. The length of the CDR3 is 13 residues. CDR3 region: CASLPGQGYGYTF. For the CDR3, the DNA is TGTGCCAGCCTACCGGGACAGGGCTACGGCTACACCTTC.

The V gene is TRBV6-9, the J gene TRBJ2-3; no definite D call. This CDR3 is built from 16 residues. V was trimmed by 2 bases and J by 4 bases, leaving 16 bases between them. Germline V gene data show CDR1 as MNHGY and CDR2 as SVAAGI. The CDR3 here is CASSYEYKGGSDTQYF. The CDR3 nucleotides read TGTGCCAGCAGTTATGAATATAAGGGTGGGTCAGATACGCAGTATTTT.

This chain links TRBV27 with TRBJ1-1, with 11 bases identical to TRBD1. This CDR3 has 14 residues. V was clipped by 2 bases and J by 4 bases; unmatched bases: 0. Germline CDR1 and CDR2: MNHEY and SMNVEV (reference sequence). The CDR3: CASSLGTGGTEAFF. In DNA, the CDR3 is TGTGCCAGCAGTTTAGGGACAGGGGGCACTGAAGCTTTCTTT.

The chain combines TRBV2 with TRBJ1-2, with TRBD1 identical over 9 bases. The germline V gene encodes CDR1 SNHLY and CDR2 FYNNEI. The CDR3 extends over 12 amino acids. The junction had 2 bases not matched to a gene; V was cut back by 4 bases and J by 8 bases. Written as DNA, the CDR3 is TGTGCCAGCAGTGTCGGGACAGGGGGCTACACCTTC. As protein: CASSVGTGGYTF.

This rearrangement joins TRBV7-8 to TRBJ1-5, with 9 bases lining up with TRBD1. Germline CDR1 SGHVS, CDR2 FQNEAQ. V gave up 1 base and J gave up 0 bases; unmatched junction bases: 1. The CDR3 totals 16 residues. CDR3 nucleotide sequence: TGTGCCAGCAGCTTAGGGACAGGGGATAGCAATCAGCCCCAGCATTTT. Encoded protein: CASSLGTGDSNQPQHF.

The chain combines TRBV2 with TRBJ1-6; D gene uncertain. V lost 7 bases and J 8 bases, leaving 15 bases between the germline ends. This CDR3 contains 14 residues. Germline lookup yields CDR1 SNHLY and CDR2 FYNNEI. In DNA form, the CDR3 reads TGTGCCAGCACCCAAGGGCCTCTCGATTCACCCCTCCACTTT. It is translated as CASTQGPLDSPLHF.

A remark on this clone: One end of the junction does not line up with germline, which may come from a read error. V usage is TRBV4-2 and J usage is TRBJ1-1; 9 bases agree with TRBD1. Germline CDR1 is LGHNA and CDR2 is YNFKEQ. The CDR3 is made up of 17 amino acids. The CDR3 coding sequence is TGTGCCAGCAGCCAAGTGCGCACAGGGGGCGCGGGCACTGAAGCTTCCTTT. Residues: CASSQVRTGGAGTEASF.

This rearrangement joins TRBV7-6 to TRBJ2-3, with D perhaps TRBD1 or TRBD2 (5 bases each). Germline V gives CDR1 SGHVS, CDR2 FNYEAQ. This CDR3 is 14 amino acids long. V shed 1 base and J shed 10 bases, with 15 bases lying between them. The CDR3 bases are TGTGCCAGCAGCTTAGAGACGAGGGGAGACGCGCAGTATTTT. Residues: CASSLETRGDAQYF.

V is TRBV2 and J is TRBJ2-7, with D unclear. V lost 2 bases, J lost 2 bases, and 4 bases lay in between. The length of the CDR3 is 12 residues. Germline loops: CDR1 SNHLY, CDR2 FYNNEI. DNA of the CDR3: TGTGCCAGCAGTGAAAGTCCCTACGAGCAGTACTTC. It encodes CASSESPYEQYF.

The J gene is TRBJ2-3, the V gene TRBV19; 10 bases are shared with TRBD2. J was trimmed by 2 bases and V by 5 bases; bases with no gene match: 7. The V gene's germline CDR1 is LNHDA and CDR2 SQIVND (reference sequence). CDR3 size: 16 residues. DNA for the CDR3: TGTGCCAGTAGTCCTATAGCGGGGGGCCTCACAGATACGCAGTATTTT. Translated: CASSPIAGGLTDTQYF.

The chain couples TRBV21-1 to TRBJ1-1; TRBD1 is the table's D call and was not checked against the DNA. TRBV21-1 is annotated as a pseudogene. This CDR3 has 14 amino acids. This CDR3 is CASSAFQGNTEAFF. DNA of the CDR3: TGTGCCAGCAGCGCGTTTCAGGGGAACACTGAAGCTTTCTTT.

The chain uses TRBV28 and TRBJ2-1, with D hard to call. Trimming removed 3 bases at V and 0 bases at J, with 9 bases between. CDR3 size: 15 residues. Germline V gives CDR1 MDHEN, CDR2 SYDVKM. The CDR3 reads CASSFTKISYNEQFF. As DNA, the CDR3 is TGTGCCAGCAGTTTTACTAAAATCTCCTACAATGAGCAGTTCTTC. Full variable domain (missing parts from reference TRBV28 and TRBJ2-1): DVKVTQSSRYLVKRTGEKVFLECVQDMDHENMFWYRQDPGLGLRLIYFSYDVKMKEKGDIPEGYSVSREKKERFSLILESASTNQTSMYLCASSFTKISYNEQFFGPGTRLTVL.

V gene TRBV11-1 combines with J gene TRBJ2-3, with D tentatively TRBD2 (5 bases). V was cut by 0 bases and J by 2 bases, with 9 bases left in between. The CDR3 extends over 15 amino acids. Germline assignment: CDR1 SGHAT and CDR2 FQDESV (reference sequence). The CDR3 DNA reads as TGTGCCAGCAGCTTAGCGCCCGGGGACACAGATACGCAGTATTTT. Translation: CASSLAPGDTDTQYF.

V and J are TRBV5-1 and TRBJ2-3, with TRBD2 matching over 8 bases. V trimming: 0 bases; J trimming: 0 bases; junction bases outside the gene matches: 6. The germline V gene has CDR1 SGHRS and CDR2 YFSETQ. The CDR3 sequence is 17 residues long. CDR3: CASSLGSSGPSTDTQYF. CDR3 coding DNA: TGCGCCAGCAGCTTGGGGTCTAGCGGGCCTAGCACAGATACGCAGTATTTT.

The chain has TRBV19 and TRBJ1-1; D might be TRBD1 (5 bases). CDR3 length: 14 amino acids. Trimming cost V 3 bases and J 4 bases, with 12 bases left between them. Germline loops: CDR1 LNHDA, CDR2 SQIVND (reference sequence). The CDR3 DNA reads as TGTGCCAGTAGTATTACATCGGGGGGCACTGAAGCTTTCTTT. Translation: CASSITSGGTEAFF.